The 3 T cell receptor beta chains in this list originate from one sample, sequenced in a study of cytomegalovirus exposure and HLA in healthy donors. Profiled with immunoSEQ multiplex PCR; TCRdb holds only in-frame clones, not every one. The sample contains about 160,000 clones, approximately 87% of which appear only once. Material: PBMCs. These receptors were obtained from a woman in her 30s in good health and CMV-seronegative.

The CDR3 region is CASSPDFPGSLFF. In DNA, the CDR3 is TGTGCCAGCAGCCCCGACTTCCCAGGGAGTCTGTTCTTC. The V gene is TRBV14, the J gene TRBJ2-1; tentatively, D is TRBD1 or TRBD2 (5 bases each). The germline CDR1 and CDR2 sequences are SGHDN and FVKESK. The ends were cut back, 4 bases at V and 15 bases at J, with 19 bases in the middle. This CDR3 spans 13 amino acids.

The chain joins TRBV6-5 to TRBJ1-2, with D possibly being TRBD1 (5 bases). Germline CDR1 MNHEY, CDR2 SVGAGI. Trimming took 6 bases from V and 8 from J, leaving 16 bases between them. This CDR3 comprises 13 residues. DNA of the CDR3: TGTGCCAGCAGCTTGACAGAAAATGCGGGCTACACCTTC. It codes for CASSLTENAGYTF.

V and J are TRBV7-9 and TRBJ1-5; 9 bases agree with TRBD1. Trimming at V came to 5 bases and at J to 9 bases, leaving 5 bases not matched to a gene. This CDR3 region has 13 residues. Germline-derived CDR1 and CDR2 are SEHNR and FQNEAQ (reference sequence). In nucleotides, the CDR3 is TGTGCCAGCAGCCGGACAGGGGAGCGGCCCCAGCATTTT. It translates to CASSRTGERPQHF.